This T cell receptor beta chain comes out of a study of T-cell reconstitution after alpha-beta-depleted transplantation in children. The TCRbeta library incorporated unique molecular identifiers. From the PCR reads, TCRdb called clonotypes with MiXCR, one entry per CDR3 protein. The sample yields just over 950,000 distinct CDR3 sequences, about 29% seen once. In its sample, this clonotype was seen a few times. The CDR3 covers 15 residues. In germline, CDR1 is MNHEY, CDR2 SMNVEV (reference sequence). With 8 bases clipped from V and 2 bases from J, the junction kept 9 bases outside the gene matches. The sample here was PBMCs, mostly from graft donor cells, taken 360 days after TCRalphabeta/CD19-depleted stem cell transplant. The chain has TRBV27 and TRBJ2-3, with TRBD2 matching 8 bases. The TCR originated in a boy under three years old who had a stem cell transplant for SCID, so the T cells may come from the graft donor. CDR3 in DNA: TGTGCCAGCGGGTTCACGGGGGGGCCCACAGATACGCAGTATTTT. Translated: CASGFTGGPTDTQYF.